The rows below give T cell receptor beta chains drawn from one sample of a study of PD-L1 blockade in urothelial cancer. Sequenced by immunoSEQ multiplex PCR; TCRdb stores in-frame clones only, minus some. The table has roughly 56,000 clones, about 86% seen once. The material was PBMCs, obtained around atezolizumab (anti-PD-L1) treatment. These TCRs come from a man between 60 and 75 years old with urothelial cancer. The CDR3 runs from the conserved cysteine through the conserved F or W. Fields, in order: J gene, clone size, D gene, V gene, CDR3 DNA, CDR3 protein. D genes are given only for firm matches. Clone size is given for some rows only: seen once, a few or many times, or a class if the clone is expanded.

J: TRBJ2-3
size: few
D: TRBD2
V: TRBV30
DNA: TGTGCCTGGACCTCCGGACTAGCGGGAGGAGATACGCAGTATTTT
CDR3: CAWTSGLAGGDTQYF

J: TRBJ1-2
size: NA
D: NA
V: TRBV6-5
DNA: TGTGCCAGCAGTTACTCGAGTCAGGGGAACTATGGCTACACCTTC
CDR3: CASSYSSQGNYGYTF

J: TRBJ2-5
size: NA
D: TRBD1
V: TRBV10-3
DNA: TGTGCCATCAGACTCGGACAGGGTTTTGAGACCCAGTACTTC
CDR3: CAIRLGQGFETQYF

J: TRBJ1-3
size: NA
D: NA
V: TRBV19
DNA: TGTGCCAGTAGTCCCCCCGGTGGAAACACCATATATTTT
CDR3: CASSPPGGNTIYF

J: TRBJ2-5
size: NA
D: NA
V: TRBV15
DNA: TGTGCCACCAGCAGAGAGACAGGTTCATTCGAGACCCAGTACTTC
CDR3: CATSRETGSFETQYF

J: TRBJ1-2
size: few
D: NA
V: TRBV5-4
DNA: TGTGCCAGCAGCTTAGGCGGCAGCTATGGCTACACCTTC
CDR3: CASSLGGSYGYTF

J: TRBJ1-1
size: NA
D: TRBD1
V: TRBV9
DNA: TGTGCCAGCAGCCGACAGTCACAGGGGAGTAACGAAGCTTTCTTT
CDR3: CASSRQSQGSNEAFF

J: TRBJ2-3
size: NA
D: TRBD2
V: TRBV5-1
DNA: TGCGCCAGCAGCTTGGGGCAGGGAGGGAATACGCAGTATTTT
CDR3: CASSLGQGGNTQYF

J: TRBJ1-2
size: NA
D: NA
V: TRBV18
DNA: TGTGCCAGCTCACCATCGGCGGTGAGTGGCTACACCTTC
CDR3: CASSPSAVSGYTF

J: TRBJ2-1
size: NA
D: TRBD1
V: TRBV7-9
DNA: TGTGCCAGCAGCTTGGGGACAGGGGGGACCATATACAATGAGCAGTTCTTC
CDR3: CASSLGTGGTIYNEQFF

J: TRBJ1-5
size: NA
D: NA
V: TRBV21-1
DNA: TGTGCCAGCAGCAAAGAGCGGATAGAATCCAATTCAGATAGCAATCAGCCCCAGCATTTT
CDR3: CASSKERIESNSDSNQPQHF

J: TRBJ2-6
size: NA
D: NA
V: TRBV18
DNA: TGTGCCAGCTCACCACCCGAGACAGGGACTTCAGGGGCCAACGTCCTGACTTTC
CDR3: CASSPPETGTSGANVLTF

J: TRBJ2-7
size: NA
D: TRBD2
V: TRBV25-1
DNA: TGTGCCAGCAGTGGGGGACTAGCGGGTCCCTACGAGCAGTACTTC
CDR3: CASSGGLAGPYEQYF

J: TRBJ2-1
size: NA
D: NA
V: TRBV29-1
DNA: TGCAGCGTTCTAGCGCTTTCCTACAATGAGCAGTTCTTC
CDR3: CSVLALSYNEQFF

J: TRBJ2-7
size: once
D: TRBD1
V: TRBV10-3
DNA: TGTGCCATCAGTGAGGGGACAGTAAGCTACGAGCAGTACTTC
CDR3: CAISEGTVSYEQYF

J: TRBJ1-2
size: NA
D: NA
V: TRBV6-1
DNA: TGTGCCAGCAGTGAAGTGGCCGTTTTCGGCTACACCTTC
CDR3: CASSEVAVFGYTF

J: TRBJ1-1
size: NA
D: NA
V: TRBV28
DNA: TGTGCCAGCAGGACGGGGGAAGTGACTGAAGCTTTCTTT
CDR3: CASRTGEVTEAFF

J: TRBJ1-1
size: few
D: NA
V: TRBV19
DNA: TGTGCCAGTAGTACGGGGGATTCGAACACTGAAGCTTTCTTT
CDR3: CASSTGDSNTEAFF

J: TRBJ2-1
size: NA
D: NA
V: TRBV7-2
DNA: TGTGCCAGCAGCACCCGGCTTGGGCTTGAGCAGTTCTTC
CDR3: CASSTRLGLEQFF

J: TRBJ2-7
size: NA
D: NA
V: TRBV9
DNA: TGTGCCAGCAGCGTAGCTCCAGACTCCTACGAGCAGTACTTC
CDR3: CASSVAPDSYEQYF

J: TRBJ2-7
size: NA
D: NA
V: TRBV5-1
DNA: TGCGCCAGCAGCTTTGCAGACTTCTCCTACGAGCAGTACTTC
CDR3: CASSFADFSYEQYF

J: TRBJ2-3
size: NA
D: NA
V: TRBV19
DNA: TGTGCCAGTAGTATCGGACGGACAGACCTCACAGATACGCAGTATTTT
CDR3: CASSIGRTDLTDTQYF

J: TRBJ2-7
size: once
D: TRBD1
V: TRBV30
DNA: TGTGCGTGTGGACAGGGCTCCTACGAGCAGTACTTC
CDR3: CACGQGSYEQYF

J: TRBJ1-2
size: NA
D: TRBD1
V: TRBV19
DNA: TGTGCCAGTAGTTGGGGGACAGGGACCAAAGCTAACTATGGCTACACCTTC
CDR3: CASSWGTGTKANYGYTF

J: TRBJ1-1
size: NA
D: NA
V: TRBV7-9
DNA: TGTGCCAGCAGCTTAGAGTCAGGGAACACTGAAGCTTTCTTT
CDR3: CASSLESGNTEAFF

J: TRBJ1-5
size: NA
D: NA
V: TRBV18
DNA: TGTGCCAGCTCACCCTTAGAAGGCAATCAGCCCCAGCATTTT
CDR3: CASSPLEGNQPQHF

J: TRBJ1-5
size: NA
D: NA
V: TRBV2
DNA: TGTGCCAGCAGTGAAGAGGGGTACCAGCCCCAGCATTTT
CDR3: CASSEEGYQPQHF

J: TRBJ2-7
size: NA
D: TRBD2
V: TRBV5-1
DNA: TGCGCCAGCAGCCCGGCGGGAGGTGCGGGGGGCTTATGGGAGCAGTACTTC
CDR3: CASSPAGGAGGLWEQYF

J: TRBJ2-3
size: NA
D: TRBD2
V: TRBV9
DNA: TGTGCCAGCAGCGTAGAGTCCAGCGGGGGGGCCCAAGATACGCAGTATTTT
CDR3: CASSVESSGGAQDTQYF

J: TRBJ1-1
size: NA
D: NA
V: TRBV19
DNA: TGTGCCAGTAGTATGTATAACACTGAAGCTTTCTTT
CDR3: CASSMYNTEAFF

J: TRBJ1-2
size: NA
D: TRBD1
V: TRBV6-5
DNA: TGTGCCAGCAGTCAGCAAGGAAGGGGGCAAGGCTACACCTTC
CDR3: CASSQQGRGQGYTF

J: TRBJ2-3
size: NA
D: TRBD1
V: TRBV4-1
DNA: TGCGCCAGCAGCCAGATACCGGGACAGGGTAACACAGATACGCAGTATTTT
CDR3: CASSQIPGQGNTDTQYF

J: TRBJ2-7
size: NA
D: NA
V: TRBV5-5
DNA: TGTGCCAGCAGCCCAGGGGTCCCTCCTTCATCTTCCTACGAGCAGTACTTC
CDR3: CASSPGVPPSSSYEQYF

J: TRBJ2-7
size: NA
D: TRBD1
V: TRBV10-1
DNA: TGCGCCAGCAGTCCAAGACAGGGGAGCGCCTACGAGCAGTACTTC
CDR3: CASSPRQGSAYEQYF

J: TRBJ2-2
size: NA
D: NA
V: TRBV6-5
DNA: TGTGCCAGCAACCGGGGGAGGACCGGGGAGCTGTTTTTT
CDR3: CASNRGRTGELFF

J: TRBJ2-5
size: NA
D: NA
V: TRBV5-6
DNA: TGTGCCAGCAGCTTGGATGCTGCAGGTGAGACCCAGTACTTC
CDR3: CASSLDAAGETQYF

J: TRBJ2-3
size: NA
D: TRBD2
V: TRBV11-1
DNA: TGTGCCAGCAGCCTAGGCCCTAGCGGGATGGGGACAGATACGCAGTATTTT
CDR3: CASSLGPSGMGTDTQYF

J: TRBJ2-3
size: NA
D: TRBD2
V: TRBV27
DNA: TGTGCCAGCAGTCCATGGACTAGCGGGAGGGCCTCGGATACGCAGTATTTT
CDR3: CASSPWTSGRASDTQYF

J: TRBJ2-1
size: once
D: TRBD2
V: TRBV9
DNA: TGTGCCAGCAGCGTAGTGCCGACTAGCGGGACCCCCAATGAGCAGTTCTTC
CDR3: CASSVVPTSGTPNEQFF

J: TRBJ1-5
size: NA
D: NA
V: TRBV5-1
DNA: TGCGCCAGCAGCACTGACTCGAATCAGCCCCAGCATTTT
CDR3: CASSTDSNQPQHF

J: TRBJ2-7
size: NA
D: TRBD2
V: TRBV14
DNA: TGTGCCAGCAGCCAAGAATTGACTAGCTTGTACGAGCAGTACTTC
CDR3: CASSQELTSLYEQYF

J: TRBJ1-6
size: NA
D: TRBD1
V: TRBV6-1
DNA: TGTGCCAGCACCACAGACAGGGATTCACCCCTCCACTTT
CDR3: CASTTDRDSPLHF

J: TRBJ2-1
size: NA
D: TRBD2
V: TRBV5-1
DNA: TGCGCCAGCAGGCGTGGACTAGCGGGGGACAATGAGCAGTTCTTC
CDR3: CASRRGLAGDNEQFF

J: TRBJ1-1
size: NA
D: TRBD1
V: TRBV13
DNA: TGTGCCAGCAGCGGGGGACAGGGGATGGGAAGTCCTGAAGCTTTCTTT
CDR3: CASSGGQGMGSPEAFF

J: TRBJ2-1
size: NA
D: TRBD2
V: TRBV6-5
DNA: TGTGCCAGCAGTTCCGGGACTAGTAACCTTGAGCAGTTCTTC
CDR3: CASSSGTSNLEQFF

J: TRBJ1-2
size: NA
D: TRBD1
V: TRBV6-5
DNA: TGTGCCAGCAGTCCATGGGACAGGAGAAACTATGGCTACACCTTC
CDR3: CASSPWDRRNYGYTF

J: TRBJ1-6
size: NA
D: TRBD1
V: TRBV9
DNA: TGTGCCAGCAGCGGCCGGACAGGGGGCACCAATTCACCCCTCCACTTT
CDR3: CASSGRTGGTNSPLHF

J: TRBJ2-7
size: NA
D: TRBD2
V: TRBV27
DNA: TGTGCCAGCAGAATACTAGCGTACAACTCCTACGAGCAGTACTTC
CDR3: CASRILAYNSYEQYF

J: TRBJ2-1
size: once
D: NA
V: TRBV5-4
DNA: TGTGCCAGCAGCTTGGAAATTAGCATCAATGAGCAGTTCTTC
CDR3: CASSLEISINEQFF

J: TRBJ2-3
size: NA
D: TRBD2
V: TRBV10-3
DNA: TGTGCCATCAGTGATCCCTCACTAGCGGTGGGAGATACGCAGTATTTT
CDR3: CAISDPSLAVGDTQYF

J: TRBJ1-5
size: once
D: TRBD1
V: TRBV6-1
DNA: TGTGCCAGCAGTGGAAGACAGGGGGCGACTCAGCCCCAGCATTTT
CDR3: CASSGRQGATQPQHF

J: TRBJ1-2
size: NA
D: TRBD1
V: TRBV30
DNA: TGTGCCTGGAGCTCCACCGGGACAGGGAGGAGAGGGTATGGCTACACCTTC
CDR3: CAWSSTGTGRRGYGYTF

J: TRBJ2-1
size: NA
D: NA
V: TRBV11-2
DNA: TGTGCCAGCAGCTTAATCCGAGTGGATGAGCAGTTCTTC
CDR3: CASSLIRVDEQFF

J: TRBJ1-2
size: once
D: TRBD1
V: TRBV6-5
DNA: TGTGCCAGCAGTGGGACAGGGCTAGGTGGCTACACCTTC
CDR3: CASSGTGLGGYTF